A single sample is the source of the 10 T cell receptor beta chains below, sequenced in a study of blood T cell repertoires in COVID-19. Profiling relied on immunoSEQ multiplex PCR, and the TCRdb table lists in-frame clones only, not all of them. The sample lists over 120,000 clones, roughly four fifths seen once, with over 9% in the top ten. Sequenced input: PBMCs or T cells enriched from blood (not recorded which). The receptors were gathered from a man aged 45-65 years who had recovered from COVID-19.

This chain links TRBV10-1 with TRBJ2-3; the match to TRBD1 covers 8 bases. This CDR3 has 15 residues. V trimming: 2 bases; J trimming: 3 bases; junction bases outside the gene matches: 4. Germline CDR1 WNHNN, CDR2 SYGVQD (reference sequence). CDR3 amino acids: CASSEPGGETDTQYF. The CDR3 coding sequence is TGCGCCAGCAGTGAGCCAGGGGGCGAGACAGATACGCAGTATTTT.

The chain's CDR3 is CASSLDAGPQETQYF. CDR3 DNA sequence: TGTGCCAGCAGCTTAGATGCGGGCCCCCAAGAGACCCAGTACTTC. The rearrangement links TRBV7-2 to TRBJ2-5, with D maybe TRBD2 (5 bases). The CDR3 runs to 15 residues. Trimming left V 1 base short and J 1 base short, with 10 bases between. In germline, CDR1 is SGHTA, CDR2 FQGNSA.

The chain links TRBV7-9 to TRBJ2-7; D possibly corresponds to TRBD2 (5 bases). Trimming pared 6 bases from V and 3 bases from J, leaving 12 bases between. The CDR3 is 13 residues long. The germline V gene has CDR1 SEHNR and CDR2 FQNEAQ (reference sequence). In nucleotides, the CDR3 is TGTGCCAGCAGAATGACTACCGACTACGAGCAGTACTTC. Protein sequence: CASRMTTDYEQYF.

V usage is TRBV7-9 and J usage is TRBJ2-5; weak D call: TRBD1 (5 bases). V gave up 5 bases and J gave up 5 bases, with 15 bases separating them. CDR3 size: 14 residues. Germline assignment: CDR1 SEHNR and CDR2 FQNEAQ (reference sequence). Written as DNA, the CDR3 is TGTGCCAGCAGCGCCTATAGGGGTGGGGAGACCCAGTACTTC. Protein sequence: CASSAYRGGETQYF.

This clone was seen just once. The rearrangement joins TRBV18 to TRBJ2-7; unclear D gene. Looked up from germline, CDR1 is KGHSH and CDR2 is LQKENI. V dropped 2 bases and J dropped 6 bases, with 11 bases sitting between them. This CDR3 has 13 amino acids. CDR3 protein: CASSPGTESEQYF. CDR3 DNA sequence: TGTGCCAGCTCACCAGGAACAGAGTCCGAGCAGTACTTC.

J is TRBJ2-7 and V is TRBV7-2; 8 positions agree with TRBD2. V was clipped by 3 bases and J by 0 bases; unmatched bases: 1. Germline-derived CDR1 and CDR2 are SGHTA and FQGNSA. CDR3 length: 14 residues. Here the CDR3 reads CASSFAGGSYEQYF. In nucleotides, the CDR3 is TGTGCCAGCAGCTTTGCGGGGGGCTCCTACGAGCAGTACTTC.

CDR3 in DNA: TGTGCCAGCAGCTTGGTGTCTCAAGAGACCCAGTACTTC. Protein sequence: CASSLVSQETQYF. The J gene is TRBJ2-5, the V gene TRBV5-4, with D unclear. The CDR3 loop spans 13 amino acids. V shed 0 bases and J shed 2 bases, with 5 bases lying between them. CDR1 is SGHNT and CDR2 is YYREEE in the germline V gene (reference sequence).

The CDR3 here is CATSDLTSTEAFF. DNA for the CDR3: TGTGCCACCAGTGATCTGACTTCTACTGAAGCTTTCTTT. V usage is TRBV24-1 and J usage is TRBJ1-1; unclear D gene. Per the germline V gene, CDR1 is KGHDR and CDR2 is SFDVKD. This CDR3 has 13 amino acids. Trimming shortened V by 3 bases and J by 5 bases, and 9 bases separated the two germline ends.

This clone was seen a single time. The rearrangement joins TRBV5-4 to TRBJ1-2; 10 nucleotides line up with TRBD1. The CDR3 runs 14 residues. V lost 4 bases and J lost 4; bases outside the gene matches: 4. The germline V gene encodes CDR1 SGHNT and CDR2 YYREEE (reference sequence). CDR3 in DNA: TGTGCCAGCAGCCTCTGGACAGGGGGCTATGGCTACACCTTC. Protein product: CASSLWTGGYGYTF.

The V call is TRBV28, the J call TRBJ1-6; 7 nucleotides line up with TRBD1. V lost 7 bases and J lost 3; bases outside the gene matches: 3. The CDR3 totals 14 residues. Germline V gene sequence: CDR1 MDHEN, CDR2 SYDVKM. CDR3 in amino acids: CASNPGGYNSPLHF. CDR3 nucleotides: TGTGCCAGCAATCCAGGGGGCTATAATTCACCCCTCCACTTT. The whole variable domain, remainder taken from reference TRBV28 and TRBJ1-6, is DVKVTQSSRYLVKRTGEKVFLECVQDMDHENMFWYRQDPGLGLRLIYFSYDVKMKEKGDIPEGYSVSREKKERFSLILESASTNQTSMYLCASNPGGYNSPLHFGNGTRLTVT.